Given below is one TCR beta chain in context. The data belong to a study of monozygotic twins with cystic fibrosis. Profiling relied on immunoSEQ multiplex PCR, and the TCRdb table lists in-frame clones only, not all of them. The table includes about 35,000 clones, approximately 72% detected once. Germline lookup yields CDR1 MGHRA and CDR2 YSYEKL. Trimming shortened V by 1 base and J by 9 bases, and 13 bases separated the two germline ends. This CDR3 comprises 14 residues. This sequence was found in a girl aged 5-17 years with cystic fibrosis. V gene TRBV4-1 combines with J gene TRBJ2-1; no clear D gene. The specimen sequenced was blood. The CDR3, as DNA: TGCGCCAGCAGCCAAGCAACTCGTCCTGGTGAGCAGTTCTTC. Protein sequence: CASSQATRPGEQFF.